Sequencing of this T cell receptor (beta chain) was carried out in a study of shared clonotypes between healthy human individuals. Germline V gene sequence: CDR1 MDHEN, CDR2 SYDVKM. This CDR3 has 16 residues. Germline trimming cut 4 bases from V and 12 bases from J; bases unmatched to any gene: 12. The assay was immunoSEQ multiplex PCR, and TCRdb's table has in-frame clones only and misses some. The data show millions of clones, with 85% to 95% seen just once and 0.14% held by the top ten. This clone is a singleton in its sample. The antigen remains undetermined. Study-level results: Between a handful of donors, naive CD4 clonotypes were shared at a level of about 5%. The represented genetic and exposure-history diversity was limited by the small number of donors.

The specimen sequenced was naive CD4+ T cells sorted from blood. The sample's subset: CD45RA+ positively selected. The chain combines TRBV28 with TRBJ2-4; TRBD2 matches 13 bases. The receptor comes from a man between 18 and 29 years old in good health. The CDR3 DNA is TGTGCCAGCAGTTCCCCCCGCGGACTAGCGGGGGAGCGTCAGTACTTC. It yields the protein CASSSPRGLAGERQYF.